A single sample gave rise to the 15 T cell receptor beta chains below, sequenced in a study of CXCR3-negative and CXCR3-positive naive CD8 T cells (dated by TCRdb to between 2019 and 2020). The paper's findings and limits, for the study overall: Compared with CXCR3-negative naive cells, CXCR3-positive naive cells had TRB CDR3s with higher hydrophobicity (lower Kidera factor 4), lower energy, and higher strength and volume indices.

Which antigens these TCRs recognize remains unknown. TCRdb names NextSeq 550 as the instrument used. The Human TCR Profiling Kit (MiLaboratory) was used to make UMI-labeled 5' RACE TRB cDNA libraries. Following TCRdb reprocessing, every CDR3 protein sequence forms one entry, and DNA is not provided. The table for this sample lists fewer than 90,000 distinct CDR3 sequences. Approximately 0.53% of the sample rests with the top ten. The sequencing input was naive CXCR3+ CD8+ T cells from blood. This specimen's cell subset or site label, interpreted: CD45RO-CCR7+CD27+CD95- naive CD8+ T cells expressing CXCR3 (TNR3+). All receptors derive from a human donor in good health. Some clones in this sample may be carry-over from other donors' samples.

This chain links TRBV29-1 with TRBJ2-5; TCRdb calls TRBD2, which cannot be checked without DNA. The CDR3 length is 14 residues. Germline loops: CDR1 SQVTM, CDR2 ANQGSEA. CDR3: CSVTQRDLGETQYF.

The chain employs TRBV6-5 and TRBJ2-2; TCRdb's D call of TRBD1 is untestable without DNA. CDR3 length equals 13 residues. Germline V CDR1 and CDR2: MNHEY, SVGAGI. This CDR3 reads CASSYSQGGELFF.

The V call is TRBV29-1, the J call TRBJ2-1; the D call from TCRdb, TRBD2, cannot be confirmed without DNA. Looked up from germline, CDR1 is SQVTM and CDR2 is ANQGSEA. The CDR3 spans 15 residues. The CDR3 loop is CSVDGATSGKGEQFF.

The V and J genes are TRBV6-2 or TRBV6-3 and TRBJ2-7; TCRdb's D call, TRBD1, is unchecked because there is no DNA. CDR3 length equals 13 residues. Germline V gives CDR1 MNHEY, CDR2 SVGEGT. This CDR3 is CASSYGQGLEQYF.

The chain combines TRBV29-1 with TRBJ2-1. This CDR3 has 13 residues. Germline V gene sequence: CDR1 SQVTM, CDR2 ANQGSEA. The CDR3 here is CSVEGVEEDEQFF.

The rearrangement links TRBV18 to TRBJ2-1; the TCRdb call, TRBD1, lacks DNA for checking. The CDR3 runs to 14 residues. The V gene's germline CDR1 is KGHSH and CDR2 LQKENI. The CDR3 sequence: CASSPGDSPNEQFF.

The gene calls are TRBV12-3 or TRBV12-4 and TRBJ2-1; lacking DNA, the TRBD2 call made by TCRdb goes unchecked. CDR3 size: 14 residues. CDR3 loop: CASSNPGLAGEQFF.

The rearrangement joins TRBV7-8 to TRBJ2-3; checking the TCRdb D call of TRBD1 is not possible without DNA. In germline, CDR1 is SGHVS, CDR2 FQNEAQ. This CDR3 is 17 amino acids long. The CDR3: CASSLEAETGYPDTQYF.

This chain joins TRBV28 and TRBJ1-4. Looked up from germline, CDR1 is MDHEN and CDR2 is SYDVKM. The CDR3 loop spans 14 amino acids. The CDR3 protein is CASNQGLLTEKLFF.

This chain links TRBV27 with TRBJ2-2. The CDR3 extends over 16 amino acids. Looked up from germline, CDR1 is MNHEY and CDR2 is SMNVEV (reference sequence). CDR3 loop: CASSFWAGAVTGELFF.

This chain uses TRBV7-6 with TRBJ2-7. The germline gives CDR1 SGHVS, CDR2 FNYEAQ. The CDR3 sequence is 15 residues long. The CDR3 protein is CASSLESGGSYEQYF.

The rearrangement joins TRBV28 to TRBJ2-6. The germline V gene has CDR1 MDHEN and CDR2 SYDVKM. The CDR3 is 15 residues long. This CDR3 is CASSTEISGANVLTF.

The chain carries TRBV6-2 or TRBV6-3 and TRBJ2-5; TCRdb outputs TRBD1, but without DNA this stays unchecked. Germline assignment: CDR1 MNHEY and CDR2 SVGEGT. This CDR3 region has 16 residues. The CDR3 loop is CASNRQGLTYQETQYF.

The chain uses TRBV6-5 and TRBJ2-5. Germline V gene sequence: CDR1 MNHEY, CDR2 SVGAGI. CDR3 length: 13 amino acids. The CDR3: CASSYRLHWTQYF.

This sequence joins TRBV27 and TRBJ2-1. CDR3 size: 12 residues. Looked up from germline, CDR1 is MNHEY and CDR2 is SMNVEV (reference sequence). CDR3 sequence reads: CASSWGYNEQFF.